This T cell receptor (beta chain) was observed in a study of T cells in localized non-small cell lung cancer. CDR3 length: 16 residues. Germline V CDR1 and CDR2: MGHDK, SYGVNS. Trimming cost V 5 bases and J 5 bases; bases outside gene matches: 10. Study outcomes and limitations: In adjacent lung, a median around 52 of the top 100 tumor clones were found. Highest T cell clonality was seen in uninvolved adjacent lung, surpassing that measured in tumor.

With respect to this clone: Antigen unknown.

The repertoire was sequenced with immunoSEQ multiplex PCR; TCRdb's copy has only in-frame clones and lacks some. The table has over 20,000 clones, 70% to 90% seen once; the top ten hold roughly 14%. The sequencing here drew on peripheral blood, taken before any cancer treatment. The sequence came from a female donor at least 60 years old with stage I lung adenocarcinoma. The rearrangement joins TRBV25-1 to TRBJ1-5; 9 bases align to TRBD1. CDR3 DNA: TGTGCCAGCAGTCCGTTGGGACAGGGCCAGGATCAGCCCCAGCATTTT. Translating it yields CASSPLGQGQDQPQHF.